The 28 T cell receptor beta chains listed next were all sequenced from one sample in a study of T cell changes during pregnancy in multiple sclerosis. The protocol was immunoSEQ multiplex PCR, while the TCRdb copy is restricted to in-frame clones and leaves out a portion. The sample consists of fewer than 85,000 clones, approximately 92% of them appearing once. Specimen: peripheral blood, collected before pregnancy. These receptors all stem from a female donor with multiple sclerosis, enrolled in a pregnancy study.

The V gene is TRBV7-2, the J gene TRBJ2-4, with 12 bases identical to TRBD2. CDR1 SGHTA and CDR2 FQGNSA come from the germline V gene. The CDR3 loop spans 17 amino acids. Losses at the gene ends were 5 bases for V and 0 bases for J; bases not matched to a gene: 5. The CDR3, as DNA: TGTGCCAGCAGCATCGGGACTAGCGGGTTAGCCAAAAACATTCAGTACTTC. It codes for CASSIGTSGLAKNIQYF.

This clone has just a few counts. The rearrangement links TRBV19 to TRBJ1-5; D is possibly TRBD1 (6 bases). The V gene lost 3 bases and the J gene lost 7 bases, with 10 bases spanning the gap. CDR3 length equals 13 residues. The germline V gene has CDR1 LNHDA and CDR2 SQIVND (reference sequence). CDR3 DNA sequence: TGTGCCAGTAGTATCAGGGGTCAACAGCCCCAGCATTTT. It specifies CASSIRGQQPQHF.

The chain carries TRBV7-9 and TRBJ1-3; D possibly corresponds to TRBD1 (5 bases). Deletions cut 5 bases from V and 3 bases from J, with 17 bases between. From germline, CDR1 is SEHNR and CDR2 FQNEAQ (reference sequence). There are 16 residues in the CDR3. The CDR3 loop reads CASSRSTGPVGNTIYF. In nucleotides, the CDR3 is TGTGCCAGCAGCCGATCTACAGGACCGGTTGGAAACACCATATATTTT.

This chain uses TRBV19 with TRBJ1-2, with TRBD1 identical over 7 bases. Germline trimming cut 3 bases from V and 6 bases from J; bases unmatched to any gene: 10. Germline V gene lookup returns CDR1 LNHDA and CDR2 SQIVND (reference sequence). There are 15 residues in the CDR3. CDR3 sequence: CASSIFGAGQNGYTF. CDR3 nucleotides: TGTGCCAGTAGTATTTTCGGGGCGGGACAGAATGGCTACACCTTC.

Here the CDR3 DNA reads TGCGCCAGCAGCCAGGGACTAGCGGGAGGGCCGAGGTCCTACGAGCAGTACTTC. Protein product: CASSQGLAGGPRSYEQYF. The chain combines TRBV5-1 with TRBJ2-7; TRBD2 agrees at 16 bases. Germline CDR1 SGHRS, CDR2 YFSETQ. The ends lost 4 bases at V and 1 base at J; junction bases unmatched: 8. The CDR3 is 18 amino acids. The variable domain in full, completed from reference TRBV5-1 and TRBJ2-7, reads KAGVTQTPRYLIKTRGQQVTLSCSPISGHRSVSWYQQTPGQGLQFLFEYFSETQRNKGNFPGRFSGRQFSNSRSEMNVSTLELGDSALYLCASSQGLAGGPRSYEQYFGPGTRLTVT.

This clone was counted once. V is TRBV2 and J is TRBJ2-7, with D perhaps TRBD2 (7 bases). Germline V gives CDR1 SNHLY, CDR2 FYNNEI. The V gene lost 8 bases and the J gene lost 3 bases, with 14 bases spanning the gap. The CDR3 contains 13 residues. The CDR3 DNA reads as TGTGCCAGCCAACGGAGGGGGGGCTACGAGCAGTACTTC. As protein: CASQRRGGYEQYF. Supplemented by reference TRBV2 and TRBJ2-7, the full variable domain reads EPEVTQTPSHQVTQMGQEVILRCVPISNHLYFYWYRQILGQKVEFLVSFYNNEISEKSEIFDDQFSVERPDGSNFTLKIRSTKLEDSAMYFCASQRRGGYEQYFGPGTRLTVT.

The rearrangement joins TRBV12-5 to TRBJ2-6; D is possibly TRBD1 (5 bases). In germline, CDR1 is LGHNT, CDR2 FRNRAP. CDR3 length: 18 amino acids. V shed 2 bases and J shed 9 bases, with 23 bases lying between them. The CDR3 region is CASGLTSPRVFIFNVLTF. The CDR3 DNA sequence: TGTGCTAGTGGTTTGACCTCCCCCAGGGTTTTCATTTTCAACGTCCTGACTTTC.

The chain is built from TRBV4-2 and TRBJ2-1, with 8 bases fitting TRBD2. Germline V gene lookup returns CDR1 LGHNA and CDR2 YNFKEQ. The CDR3 sequence is 15 residues long. Losses at the gene ends were 1 base for V and 12 bases for J; bases not matched to a gene: 11. CDR3 coding DNA: TGTGCCAGCAGCCAAGTTGATGCTACGGGAGGGCCGCAGTTCTTC. This sequence encodes CASSQVDATGGPQFF.

The chain recombines TRBV28 with TRBJ1-5; 10 nucleotides agree with TRBD1. J was trimmed by 4 bases and V by 5 bases; bases with no gene match: 2. The CDR3 covers 14 residues. Germline assignment: CDR1 MDHEN and CDR2 SYDVKM. CDR3 DNA: TGTGCCAGCAGTCGGGACAGGGGAAATCAGCCCCAGCATTTT. Encoded protein: CASSRDRGNQPQHF.

Here the CDR3 DNA reads TGTGCCAGCAGATGGGAACAAAGGGAGACTGAAGCTTTCTTT. The encoded protein is CASRWEQRETEAFF. This chain connects TRBV2 to TRBJ1-1, with D uncertain. Germline CDR1 is SNHLY and CDR2 is FYNNEI. Trimming took off 6 bases at V and 5 bases at J, with 16 bases between the two ends. This CDR3 is built from 14 residues.

Only one count was recorded for this clone. V usage is TRBV6-4 and J usage is TRBJ2-2; 8 bases fit TRBD1. This CDR3 has 14 residues. Looked up from germline, CDR1 is MRHNA and CDR2 is SNTAGT. V shed 2 bases and J 6 bases; nucleotides not matched to a gene: 2. CDR3 coding DNA: TGTGCCAGCAGTGACACGACAGGGGCCGGGGAGCTGTTTTTT. It specifies CASSDTTGAGELFF.

The chain links TRBV7-2 to TRBJ2-7; 8 bases match TRBD1. The germline V gene encodes CDR1 SGHTA and CDR2 FQGNSA. V lost 4 bases to trimming and J lost 10 bases; unmatched junction nucleotides: 12. The CDR3 is 14 amino acids. The CDR3 here is CASSYRRGQSEQYF. CDR3 bases: TGTGCCAGCAGCTACCGCAGGGGGCAATCGGAACAGTACTTC.

J is TRBJ2-1 and V is TRBV6-1, with D tentatively TRBD2 (6 bases). This CDR3 has 14 residues. The V gene lost 3 bases and the J gene lost 0 bases, with 6 bases spanning the gap. The germline CDR1 and CDR2 sequences are MNHNS and SASEGT. This CDR3 is CASSDGSSYNEQFF. The CDR3 nucleotides are TGTGCCAGCAGTGACGGGAGCTCCTACAATGAGCAGTTCTTC.

V usage is TRBV27 and J usage is TRBJ1-1, with TRBD1 matching over 10 bases. CDR1 is MNHEY and CDR2 is SMNVEV in the germline V gene (reference sequence). Trimming cost V 2 bases and J 0 bases; bases outside gene matches: 0. This CDR3 contains 15 residues. The DNA of the CDR3 is TGTGCCAGCAGTTTAGGGACAGGGGTGAACACTGAAGCTTTCTTT. It specifies CASSLGTGVNTEAFF.

This chain uses TRBV28 with TRBJ1-2; D gene ambiguous. The germline CDR1 and CDR2 sequences are MDHEN and SYDVKM. V lost 5 bases, J lost 2 bases, and 12 bases lay in between. The CDR3 sequence is 14 residues long. CDR3 sequence: CASSQNRENYGYTF. DNA of the CDR3: TGTGCCAGCAGTCAAAATCGGGAAAACTATGGCTACACCTTC.

The V call is TRBV5-1, the J call TRBJ2-5, with TRBD2 matching 12 bases. The ends lost 4 bases at V and 4 bases at J; junction bases unmatched: 5. There are 15 residues in the CDR3. Germline V gene data show CDR1 as SGHRS and CDR2 as YFSETQ. This chain's CDR3 is CASSMTSGRRETQYF. The CDR3 DNA reads as TGCGCCAGCAGCATGACTAGCGGGAGACGAGAGACCCAGTACTTC.

This chain joins TRBV11-3 and TRBJ2-5; 9 bases are a match to TRBD2. The V segment lost 5 bases and the J segment 2 bases; nucleotides outside the gene matches: 9. Germline V gives CDR1 SGHNT, CDR2 YENEEA. The CDR3 extends over 16 amino acids. The CDR3 reads CASSLLLAGRQETQYF. The CDR3 DNA sequence: TGTGCCAGCAGCCTCCTACTAGCGGGTCGTCAAGAGACCCAGTACTTC.

The chain carries TRBV19 and TRBJ2-5; perhaps TRBD1 as D (6 bases). Trimming removed 7 bases from V and 2 bases from J, with 14 bases in between. Germline V gene data show CDR1 as LNHDA and CDR2 as SQIVND (reference sequence). CDR3 length equals 14 residues. CDR3 protein: CASKAGDVQETQYF. The CDR3 DNA reads as TGTGCCAGTAAAGCAGGGGATGTTCAAGAGACCCAGTACTTC.

The chain carries TRBV27 and TRBJ2-5; TRBD1 aligns across 8 bases. V was clipped by 3 bases and J by 5 bases; unmatched bases: 2. Germline CDR1 reads MNHEY; CDR2 reads SMNVEV (reference sequence). This CDR3 spans 13 amino acids. CDR3 sequence (DNA): TGTGCCAGCAGTTTTTGGACAGGGGAGACCCAGTACTTC. It yields the protein CASSFWTGETQYF.

This CDR3 reads CASSPTSGYTDTQYF. CDR3 DNA: TGTGCCAGCAGCCCGACTAGCGGGTACACAGATACGCAGTATTTT. The chain employs TRBV7-3 and TRBJ2-3, with 10 bases aligning to TRBD2. Trimming removed 5 bases from V and 2 bases from J; junction bases left unmatched: 4. The CDR3 extends over 15 amino acids. Germline V lookup: CDR1 SGHTA, CDR2 FQGTGA. Supplemented by reference TRBV7-3 and TRBJ2-3, the full variable domain reads GAGVSQTPSNKVTEKGKYVELRCDPISGHTALYWYRQSLGQGPEFLIYFQGTGAADDSGLPNDRFFAVRPEGSVSTLKIQRTERGDSAVYLCASSPTSGYTDTQYFGPGTRLTVL.

The rearrangement links TRBV19 to TRBJ1-1; no firm D call. Germline V gene data show CDR1 as LNHDA and CDR2 as SQIVND (reference sequence). V lost 3 bases and J 0 bases, leaving 8 bases between the germline ends. The CDR3 is 14 amino acids. The CDR3: CASSMGGVNTEAFF. The CDR3 DNA follows: TGTGCCAGTAGTATGGGCGGGGTGAACACTGAAGCTTTCTTT.

V is TRBV4-1 and J is TRBJ2-3, with 14 bases lining up with TRBD2. The V gene's germline CDR1 is MGHRA and CDR2 YSYEKL. This CDR3 spans 18 amino acids. V trimming: 2 bases; J trimming: 5 bases; junction bases outside the gene matches: 9. CDR3 in amino acids: CASSQSQGLAGDQDTQYF. The DNA of the CDR3 is TGCGCCAGCAGCCAATCCCAGGGACTAGCGGGAGATCAAGATACGCAGTATTTT.

The J gene is TRBJ2-7, the V gene TRBV14, with no clear D. Germline CDR1 SGHDN, CDR2 FVKESK. The CDR3 is made up of 11 amino acids. Trimming removed 5 bases from V and 4 bases from J, with 6 bases in between. The DNA of the CDR3 is TGTGCCAGCAGCTCTCTTTACGAGCAGTACTTC. Its protein product is CASSSLYEQYF.

The chain combines TRBV7-9 with TRBJ2-7, with a tentative D call TRBD2 (6 bases). The CDR3 extends over 16 amino acids. Germline V lookup: CDR1 SEHNR, CDR2 FQNEAQ (reference sequence). Deletions cut 2 bases from V and 2 bases from J, with 16 bases between. The CDR3, as DNA: TGTGCCAGCAGCTTACTGACGGGAGTGAGCCCCTACGAGCAGTACTTC. It yields the protein CASSLLTGVSPYEQYF.

CDR3 sequence: CASSSRVLGNTIYF. CDR3 bases: TGTGCCAGCAGTTCCAGGGTTCTCGGAAACACCATATATTTT. The chain carries TRBV28 and TRBJ1-3, with a tentative D call TRBD1 (5 bases). This CDR3 comprises 14 residues. The germline V and J ends were trimmed by 4 bases and 4 bases, with 11 bases remaining between them. Per germline, CDR1 MDHEN and CDR2 SYDVKM.

The chain has TRBV11-2 and TRBJ2-1, with D perhaps matching TRBD2 (6 bases). Germline values: CDR1 SGHAT, CDR2 FQNNGV. The V end was cut by 8 bases, the J end by 2 bases, with 16 bases between. This CDR3 has 15 residues. The CDR3 region is CASRGVSGPYNEQFF. The CDR3 bases are TGTGCCAGCCGTGGGGTAAGCGGGCCCTACAATGAGCAGTTCTTC. Looking up the rest from reference TRBV11-2 and TRBJ2-1 gives the full variable domain: EAGVAQSPRYKIIEKRQSVAFWCNPISGHATLYWYQQILGQGPKLLIQFQNNGVVDDSQLPKDRFSAERLKGVDSTLKIQPAKLEDSAVYLCASRGVSGPYNEQFFGPGTRLTVL.

For this clone: The junction differs from germline at one of its ends, possibly a read error. V gene TRBV7-7 combines with J gene TRBJ1-1; 7 bases line up with TRBD1. The CDR3 sequence is 11 residues long. Germline-derived CDR1 and CDR2 are SSHAT and FNYEAQ (reference sequence). The CDR3 bases are TGTGCTAGCAGCCCAACAGGGGTGGCTTTCTTT. Its protein product is CASSPTGVAFF. The full variable domain, in which reference TRBV7-7 and TRBJ1-1 provide the parts outside the CDR3, is GAGVSQSPRYKVTKRGQDVTLRCDPISSHATLYWYQQALGQGPEFLTYFNYEAQPDKSGLPSDRFSAERPEGSISTLTIQRTEQRDSAMYRCASSPTGVAFFGQGTRLTVV.

The chain has TRBV9 and TRBJ1-1, with D perhaps matching TRBD1 (6 bases). The V end lost 3 bases, the J end lost 1 base, and 13 bases lay between the germline ends. This CDR3 comprises 15 residues. Germline CDR1 is SGDLS and CDR2 is YYNGEE. The CDR3 nucleotides are TGTGCCAGCAGCGCGTGGGAACAGGGGAACACTGAAGCTTTCTTT. Translating it yields CASSAWEQGNTEAFF.